Following are 22 T cell receptor beta chains from one sample sequenced in a study of T cells after yellow fever vaccination. One entry per CDR3 protein, called by TCRdb with MiXCR from the 5' RACE reads. The data hold 95,000 to 150,000 distinct CDR3 sequences, with about 8.4% observed a single time. The source was CD8+ T cells sorted from PBMCs, collected on the day of the yellow fever booster vaccination. Every receptor here comes from a man aged 18 to 29 who received the YFV17D yellow fever vaccine.

In this sample, this clonotype turned up many times. V and J are TRBV4-1 and TRBJ2-3; D possibly corresponds to TRBD1 (5 bases). Trimming took 3 bases from V and 0 from J, leaving 16 bases between them. Germline V CDR1 and CDR2: MGHRA, YSYEKL. The CDR3 is 17 residues long. The chain's CDR3 is CASSHNPDRASTDTQYF. The DNA for the CDR3 is TGCGCCAGCAGCCACAACCCCGACAGAGCTAGCACAGATACGCAGTATTTT.

This clonotype was seen a handful of times. The genes are TRBV27 and TRBJ1-2, with D possibly TRBD1 on 6 matching bases. CDR1 and CDR2 (germline): MNHEY, SMNVEV (reference sequence). CDR3 size: 14 residues. Trimming removed 5 bases at V and 5 bases at J, with 15 bases between. The CDR3 DNA follows: TGTGCCAGCAGTAGTCAGGGGCAGATTTATGGCTACACCTTC. It yields the protein CASSSQGQIYGYTF.

The V and J genes are TRBV2 and TRBJ2-7, with D tentatively TRBD2 (6 bases). The CDR3 contains 13 residues. The ends were cut back, 2 bases at V and 3 bases at J, with 8 bases in the middle. Germline V gives CDR1 SNHLY, CDR2 FYNNEI. The CDR3 loop reads CASSEYGGYEQYV. CDR3 nucleotides: TGTGCCAGCAGTGAATACGGGGGCTACGAGCAGTACGTC.

V usage is TRBV20-1 and J usage is TRBJ2-1, with D maybe TRBD2 (6 bases). The germline V gene has CDR1 DFQATT and CDR2 SNEGSKA (reference sequence). The CDR3 has 14 residues. V lost 3 bases and J 7 bases, leaving 16 bases between the germline ends. CDR3 protein: CSASSRRGLNEQFF. The CDR3 coding sequence is TGCAGTGCTAGCTCCAGGAGGGGACTGAATGAGCAGTTCTTC.

V is TRBV28 and J is TRBJ2-3, with D perhaps given as TRBD1 or TRBD2 (5 bases each). This CDR3 is 15 amino acids long. Germline-derived CDR1 and CDR2 are MDHEN and SYDVKM. The V gene lost 5 bases and the J gene lost 3 bases, with 15 bases spanning the gap. The CDR3: CASSPIGTLTDTQYF. CDR3 bases: TGTGCCAGCAGTCCCATTGGGACCCTAACAGATACGCAGTATTTT.

The rearrangement joins TRBV18 to TRBJ2-7; 7 positions match TRBD1. The CDR3 loop spans 14 amino acids. J lost 3 bases, V lost 3 bases, and 5 bases had no gene match. CDR1 and CDR2 (germline): KGHSH, LQKENI. The CDR3 DNA reads TGTGCCAGCTCACCTCGGGACAGCCTCTACGAGCAGTACTTC. Amino acids: CASSPRDSLYEQYF.

At least ten counts were recorded for this clonotype. V is TRBV20-1 and J is TRBJ2-7, with unresolved D. Trimming took off 0 bases at V and 3 bases at J, with 9 bases between the two ends. In germline, CDR1 is DFQATT, CDR2 SNEGSKA (reference sequence). This CDR3 has 13 amino acids. In DNA form, the CDR3 reads TGCAGTGCTAGAGATCAGGCTGGCTACGAGCAGTACTTC. It codes for CSARDQAGYEQYF.

This clonotype came up many times. The chain uses TRBV6-2 or TRBV6-3 and TRBJ2-2, with TRBD2 matching 11 bases. Per germline, CDR1 MNHEY and CDR2 SVGEGT. CDR3 length: 15 amino acids. V dropped 5 bases and J dropped 3; count of bases not matched to a gene: 2. CDR3 DNA: TGTGCCAGCAGTACGGGACTAGCGGACACCGGGGAGCTGTTTTTT. It codes for CASSTGLADTGELFF.

This clonotype has a count of ten or more. The chain combines TRBV5-1 with TRBJ1-1; 9 positions agree with TRBD1. J gave up 0 bases and V 2 bases, and 5 bases lay outside the gene matches. This CDR3 has 16 amino acids. Germline values: CDR1 SGHRS, CDR2 YFSETQ. CDR3 region: CASSFYGTGLNTEAFF. CDR3 in DNA: TGCGCCAGCAGCTTCTACGGGACAGGGCTGAACACTGAAGCTTTCTTT. Using reference TRBV5-1 and TRBJ1-1 for the parts outside the CDR3, the full variable domain is KAGVTQTPRYLIKTRGQQVTLSCSPISGHRSVSWYQQTPGQGLQFLFEYFSETQRNKGNFPGRFSGRQFSNSRSEMNVSTLELGDSALYLCASSFYGTGLNTEAFFGQGTRLTVV.

This clonotype was recorded a few times. This chain links TRBV6-5 with TRBJ2-1; the match to TRBD1 covers 8 bases. J was trimmed by 8 bases and V by 2 bases; bases with no gene match: 5. The germline gives CDR1 MNHEY, CDR2 SVGAGI. The CDR3 extends over 14 amino acids. The CDR3 DNA sequence: TGTGCCAGCAGTTACGGACAGGGTCTGGATGAGCAGTTCTTC. Translated: CASSYGQGLDEQFF.

This rearrangement joins TRBV18 to TRBJ1-6, with TRBD1 matching over 8 bases. The CDR3 is 17 residues long. Trimming at V came to 0 bases and at J to 3 bases, leaving 4 bases not matched to a gene. Germline V gene sequence: CDR1 KGHSH, CDR2 LQKENI. The CDR3 DNA reads as TGTGCCAGCTCACCACCGGAGACAGGGGACTATAATTCACCCCTCCACTTT. Encoded protein: CASSPPETGDYNSPLHF.

The chain uses TRBV5-6 and TRBJ2-1; D is possibly TRBD1 (6 bases). The germline V gene has CDR1 SGHDT and CDR2 YYEEEE. The V end was cut by 6 bases, the J end by 6 bases, with 13 bases between. The CDR3 runs 13 residues. As DNA, the CDR3 is TGTGCCAGCACCTTATGGACAGCCAATGAGCAGTTCTTC. Its translation: CASTLWTANEQFF.

This clonotype was seen a few times. V usage is TRBV6-5 and J usage is TRBJ1-1, with 8 bases identical to TRBD1. V shed 7 bases and J 5 bases; nucleotides not matched to a gene: 6. The germline V gene has CDR1 MNHEY and CDR2 SVGAGI. There are 13 residues in the CDR3. The DNA of the CDR3 is TGTGCCAGCACGCCAGGGGGCCGGACTGAAGCTTTCTTT. Translating gives CASTPGGRTEAFF.

The count of this clonotype is one. The chain recombines TRBV4-1 with TRBJ1-4; D may be TRBD1 (6 bases). Trimming shortened V by 3 bases and J by 6 bases, and 11 bases separated the two germline ends. The CDR3 extends over 14 amino acids. The germline gives CDR1 MGHRA, CDR2 YSYEKL. The CDR3 region is CASSQTGGDEKLFF. For the CDR3, the DNA is TGCGCCAGCAGCCAGACAGGAGGGGATGAAAAACTGTTTTTT.

V usage is TRBV15 and J usage is TRBJ2-7; D gene uncertain. The V and J ends lost 0 bases and 0 bases respectively, with 6 bases between them. Germline V gene lookup returns CDR1 LNHNV and CDR2 YYDKDF (reference sequence). CDR3 size: 14 residues. CDR3 protein: CATSREALSYEQYV. CDR3 DNA: TGTGCCACCAGCAGAGAGGCCCTCTCCTACGAGCAGTACGTC.

The rearrangement joins TRBV4-1 to TRBJ2-1; 12 bases line up with TRBD2. The germline CDR1 and CDR2 sequences are MGHRA and YSYEKL. The V and J ends lost 0 bases and 10 bases, in that order; junction bases with no gene match: 4. The CDR3 is 15 amino acids. The DNA of the CDR3 is TGCGCCAGCAGCCAAGACGCCGGACTAGCGGGGGAGCAGTTCTTC. Residues: CASSQDAGLAGEQFF.

This clonotype came up many times. The chain links TRBV25-1 to TRBJ2-7, with no clear D. CDR3 length: 12 amino acids. V was clipped by 6 bases and J by 1 base, with 7 bases between them. Germline V gene lookup returns CDR1 MGHDK and CDR2 SYGVNS. The CDR3 region is CASSGSSYEQYF. In DNA form, the CDR3 reads TGTGCCAGCAGCGGCAGTTCCTACGAGCAGTACTTC.

V gene TRBV9 combines with J gene TRBJ1-6, with D uncertain. Germline CDR1 SGDLS, CDR2 YYNGEE. The V end was cut by 3 bases, the J end by 10 bases, with 17 bases between. This CDR3 contains 15 residues. Here the CDR3 reads CASSDQSGAGSPLHF. CDR3 DNA: TGTGCCAGCAGCGACCAGTCGGGAGCCGGGTCACCCCTCCACTTT.

This clonotype was seen repeatedly, ten times or more. V usage is TRBV11-1 and J usage is TRBJ2-3, with unresolved D. Germline lookup yields CDR1 SGHAT and CDR2 FQDESV (reference sequence). V was pared by 1 base and J by 3 bases, with 14 bases between. The CDR3 length is 16 residues. CDR3 residues: CASSLVVVGSTDTQYF. The CDR3 DNA reads as TGTGCCAGCAGCTTAGTGGTAGTCGGGTCGACAGATACGCAGTATTTT.

The chain combines TRBV7-9 with TRBJ2-3, with a possible D match to TRBD2 (6 bases). In germline, CDR1 is SEHNR, CDR2 FQNEAQ (reference sequence). CDR3 length: 16 amino acids. The ends were cut back, 3 bases at V and 0 bases at J, with 13 bases in the middle. The CDR3 DNA follows: TGTGCCAGCAGCTTTAAGCGGACTACTAGCACAGATACGCAGTATTTT. Amino acids: CASSFKRTTSTDTQYF. Together with reference TRBV7-9 and TRBJ2-3, the CDR3 gives the full variable domain: DTGVSQNPRHKITKRGQNVTFRCDPISEHNRLYWYRQTLGQGPEFLTYFQNEAQLEKSRLLSDRFSAERPKGSFSTLEIQRTEQGDSAMYLCASSFKRTTSTDTQYFGPGTRLTVL.

This clonotype appeared a few times. V usage is TRBV6-4 and J usage is TRBJ2-3; D is uncertain. V was pared by 3 bases and J by 9 bases, with 13 bases between. The CDR3 contains 13 residues. The germline V gene has CDR1 MRHNA and CDR2 SNTAGT. CDR3 sequence: CASSDYQGKTQYF. The CDR3 DNA sequence: TGTGCCAGCAGTGATTATCAAGGGAAAACGCAGTATTTT.

This clonotype was counted many times. The chain has TRBV4-3 and TRBJ2-1; D remains unclear. Trimming removed 0 bases at V and 4 bases at J, with 13 bases between. CDR1 is LGHNA, CDR2 YSLEER, per germline. The CDR3 loop spans 16 amino acids. The CDR3 region has the DNA TGCGCCAGCAGCCAAGAATGGCAGGACGCGTACAATGAGCAGTTCTTC. This codes for CASSQEWQDAYNEQFF.